The 18 T cell receptor beta chains presented below share a single source sample, sequenced in a study of blood T cell repertoires in COVID-19. The repertoire was sequenced with immunoSEQ multiplex PCR; TCRdb's copy has only in-frame clones and lacks some. The data hold fewer than 6,500 clones, with approximately 88% observed a single time. Sequencing used peripheral blood. Source of these receptors: a human donor in a cohort sampled during active COVID-19.

The chain couples TRBV19 to TRBJ2-1, with 7 bases lining up with TRBD2. CDR1 and CDR2 from the germline V gene are LNHDA and SQIVND (reference sequence). The V gene end was trimmed by 4 bases and the J gene end by 6 bases; junction bases not matched to a gene: 6. The CDR3 totals 14 residues. CDR3 sequence (DNA): TGTGCCAGTAGTAGACGGGAGGCTATCAATGAGCAGTTCTTC. Its translation is CASSRREAINEQFF.

This rearrangement joins TRBV27 to TRBJ1-2, with a tentative D call TRBD1 (6 bases). Trimming removed 7 bases at V and 10 bases at J, with 22 bases between. Germline CDR1 and CDR2: MNHEY and SMNVEV (reference sequence). CDR3 length: 14 amino acids. The CDR3 reads CASKSQTGWAPYTF. The CDR3 coding sequence is TGTGCCAGCAAGTCCCAGACAGGCTGGGCCCCCTACACCTTC.

This chain uses TRBV28 with TRBJ2-7; D is perhaps TRBD1 (6 bases). The length of the CDR3 is 14 residues. The germline CDR1 and CDR2 sequences are MDHEN and SYDVKM. Trimming removed 7 bases from V and 2 bases from J, with 15 bases in between. Here the CDR3 reads CASKKGDKTYEQYF. CDR3 sequence (DNA): TGTGCCAGCAAAAAAGGGGACAAGACCTACGAGCAGTACTTC. Full variable domain (missing parts from reference TRBV28 and TRBJ2-7): DVKVTQSSRYLVKRTGEKVFLECVQDMDHENMFWYRQDPGLGLRLIYFSYDVKMKEKGDIPEGYSVSREKKERFSLILESASTNQTSMYLCASKKGDKTYEQYFGPGTRLTVT.

The chain uses TRBV28 and TRBJ2-7, with 7 bases lining up with TRBD2. The germline V gene encodes CDR1 MDHEN and CDR2 SYDVKM. The CDR3 loop spans 15 amino acids. V trimming: 7 bases; J trimming: 0 bases; junction bases outside the gene matches: 9. The CDR3 DNA reads TGTGCCAGCACAACTAGCGTGGTTAGCTCCTACGAGCAGTACTTC. It is translated as CASTTSVVSSYEQYF.

The chain links TRBV7-9 to TRBJ2-2, with a tentative D call TRBD2 (5 bases). The ends were cut back, 3 bases at V and 2 bases at J, with 7 bases in the middle. Germline V CDR1 and CDR2: SEHNR, FQNEAQ (reference sequence). The CDR3 is 14 amino acids. This CDR3 reads CASSFGSNTGELFF. The CDR3 region has the DNA TGTGCCAGCAGCTTTGGGAGTAACACCGGGGAGCTGTTTTTT.

The gene calls are TRBV13 and TRBJ1-1; D is ambiguous. V lost 4 bases and J lost 0, with 12 bases in between. The CDR3 has 15 residues. Looked up from germline, CDR1 is PRHDT and CDR2 is FYEKMQ (reference sequence). The CDR3 sequence: CASSSRTRVNTEAFF. CDR3 coding DNA: TGTGCCAGCAGCTCACGAACGAGAGTGAACACTGAAGCTTTCTTT.

The chain's CDR3 is CAWSGGASGSYNEQFF. The CDR3 bases are TGTGCCTGGAGTGGTGGGGCTAGCGGCTCCTACAATGAGCAGTTCTTC. The rearrangement uses TRBV30 and TRBJ2-1, with TRBD2 matching over 7 bases. The CDR3 consists of 16 residues. Germline V CDR1 and CDR2: GTSNPN, SVGIG (reference sequence). V gave up 1 base and J gave up 0 bases; unmatched junction bases: 6.

The chain couples TRBV5-4 to TRBJ1-2, with D unresolved. V shed 1 base and J shed 3 bases, with 10 bases lying between them. The CDR3 is 14 residues long. The V gene's germline CDR1 is SGHNT and CDR2 YYREEE (reference sequence). The CDR3 reads CASSLIGSDYGYTF. CDR3 sequence (DNA): TGTGCCAGCAGCTTGATAGGGAGCGACTATGGCTACACCTTC. The full variable domain, its missing parts supplied by reference TRBV5-4 and TRBJ1-2, is ETGVTQSPTHLIKTRGQQVTLRCSSQSGHNTVSWYQQALGQGPQFIFQYYREEENGRGNFPPRFSGLQFPNYSSELNVNALELDDSALYLCASSLIGSDYGYTFGSGTRLTVV.

V and J are TRBV28 and TRBJ2-7; TRBD2 matches 11 bases. Trimming took 5 bases from V and 5 from J; bases not matched to a gene: 11. Per germline, CDR1 MDHEN and CDR2 SYDVKM. This CDR3 comprises 16 residues. The CDR3 protein is CASSHNVLAGVNEQYF. In nucleotides, the CDR3 is TGTGCCAGCAGTCACAACGTACTAGCGGGAGTAAACGAGCAGTACTTC.

This chain links TRBV3-1 (or the pseudogene TRBV3-2) with TRBJ2-2; D perhaps matches TRBD1 (5 bases). CDR3 length: 15 residues. Trimming removed 4 bases from V and 6 bases from J, with 15 bases in between. Germline-derived CDR1 and CDR2 are LGHDT and YNNKEL (reference sequence). Written as DNA, the CDR3 is TGTGCCAGCAGCCGAGGACAACCCGGCGCCGGGGAGCTGTTTTTT. This translates into CASSRGQPGAGELFF.

This clone appeared a few times. The rearrangement links TRBV6-6 to TRBJ2-7; TRBD1 is a possible D gene (5 bases). V was clipped by 6 bases and J by 4 bases, with 10 bases between them. Germline V gene lookup returns CDR1 MNHNY and CDR2 SVGAGI (reference sequence). The CDR3 sequence is 12 residues long. This CDR3 reads CASRPTAYEQYF. In DNA, the CDR3 is TGTGCCAGCAGGCCGACAGCATACGAGCAGTACTTC.

V is TRBV6-1 and J is TRBJ2-3, with D possibly being TRBD2 (7 bases). Trimming pared 3 bases from V and 4 bases from J, leaving 17 bases between. The CDR3 runs 16 residues. Germline-derived CDR1 and CDR2 are MNHNS and SASEGT. CDR3 DNA: TGTGCCAGCAGTGACGGGGAGGGGGTAGGGTCAGATACGCAGTATTTT. Protein sequence: CASSDGEGVGSDTQYF.

This clone was found once. This CDR3 reads CASSRYLAGEETQYF. For the CDR3, the DNA is TGTGCCAGCAGCCGCTACCTAGCGGGAGAAGAGACCCAGTACTTC. The V call is TRBV7-2, the J call TRBJ2-5; 10 nucleotides align to TRBD2. CDR1 SGHTA and CDR2 FQGNSA come from the germline V gene. The CDR3 has 15 residues. V was pared by 5 bases and J by 3 bases, with 6 bases of the junction left unmatched.

The V gene is TRBV14, the J gene TRBJ2-4; D is possibly TRBD2 (6 bases). The germline V gene encodes CDR1 SGHDN and CDR2 FVKESK. The CDR3 is 17 amino acids. V lost 6 bases, J lost 2 bases, and 20 bases lay in between. For the CDR3, the DNA is TGTGCCAGCAGTCCAAGGGGACTCCTTTTCCCCAAAAACATTCAGTACTTC. Protein: CASSPRGLLFPKNIQYF.

The rearrangement links TRBV5-1 to TRBJ2-2; 7 bases agree with TRBD1. Germline assignment: CDR1 SGHRS and CDR2 YFSETQ. The CDR3 runs 15 residues. With V trimmed by 6 bases and J by 0 bases, 5 bases remained unmatched. The chain's CDR3 is CASTRGGANTGELFF. As DNA, the CDR3 is TGCGCCAGCACAAGAGGGGGCGCGAACACCGGGGAGCTGTTTTTT.

The V gene is TRBV11-2, the J gene TRBJ2-1; 10 bases line up with TRBD2. CDR1 and CDR2 from the germline V gene are SGHAT and FQNNGV. The V segment lost 5 bases and the J segment 9 bases; nucleotides outside the gene matches: 7. The CDR3 has 14 residues. CDR3 loop: CASSQTVAGGEQFF. The CDR3 DNA reads TGTGCCAGCAGCCAGACAGTAGCGGGAGGTGAGCAGTTCTTC. Based on the CDR3 plus reference TRBV11-2 and TRBJ2-1, the full variable domain is EAGVAQSPRYKIIEKRQSVAFWCNPISGHATLYWYQQILGQGPKLLIQFQNNGVVDDSQLPKDRFSAERLKGVDSTLKIQPAKLEDSAVYLCASSQTVAGGEQFFGPGTRLTVL.

The CDR3: CASSDSPLQGSGELFF. As DNA, the CDR3 is TGTGCCAGCAGTGACTCTCCCCTCCAGGGCTCCGGGGAGCTGTTTTTT. The rearrangement joins TRBV6-4 to TRBJ2-2, with D maybe TRBD1 (5 bases). Germline loops: CDR1 MRHNA, CDR2 SNTAGT. Trimming left V 0 bases short and J 6 bases short, with 14 bases between. The CDR3 contains 16 residues.

The genes are TRBV5-6 and TRBJ2-7; maybe TRBD1 (7 bases). Germline values: CDR1 SGHDT, CDR2 YYEEEE. The CDR3 consists of 16 residues. Between the trimmed V and J ends, which lost 0 bases and 0 bases, there was a span of 13 bases. The CDR3 protein is CASSLVRGTVSYEQYF. Written as DNA, the CDR3 is TGTGCCAGCAGCTTGGTCCGCGGGACAGTCTCCTACGAGCAGTACTTC. The entire variable domain, with the rest obtained from reference TRBV5-6 and TRBJ2-7, is as follows: DAGVTQSPTHLIKTRGQQVTLRCSPKSGHDTVSWYQQALGQGPQFIFQYYEEEERQRGNFPDRFSGHQFPNYSSELNVNALLLGDSALYLCASSLVRGTVSYEQYFGPGTRLTVT.